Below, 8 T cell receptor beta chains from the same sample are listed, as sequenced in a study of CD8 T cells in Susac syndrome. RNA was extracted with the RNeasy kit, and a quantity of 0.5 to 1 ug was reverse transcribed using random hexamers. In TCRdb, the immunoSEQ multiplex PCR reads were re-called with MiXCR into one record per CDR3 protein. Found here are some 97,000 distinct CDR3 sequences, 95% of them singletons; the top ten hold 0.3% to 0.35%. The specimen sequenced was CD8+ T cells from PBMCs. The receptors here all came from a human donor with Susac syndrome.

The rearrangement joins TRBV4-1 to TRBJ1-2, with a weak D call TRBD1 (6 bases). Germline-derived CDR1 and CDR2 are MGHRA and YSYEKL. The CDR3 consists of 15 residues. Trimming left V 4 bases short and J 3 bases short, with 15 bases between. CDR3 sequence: CASSRLRGGDYGYTF. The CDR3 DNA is TGCGCCAGCAGCCGCCTCAGGGGCGGTGACTATGGCTACACCTTC.

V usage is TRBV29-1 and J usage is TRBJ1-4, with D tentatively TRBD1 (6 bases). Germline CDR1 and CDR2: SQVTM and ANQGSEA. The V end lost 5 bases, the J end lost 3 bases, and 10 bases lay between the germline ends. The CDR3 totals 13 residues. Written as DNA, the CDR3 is TGCAGCGTTCGGGCAGGGGCTAATGAAAAACTGTTTTTT. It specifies CSVRAGANEKLFF. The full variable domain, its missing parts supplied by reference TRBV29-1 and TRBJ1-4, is SAVISQKPSRDICQRGTSLTIQCQVDSQVTMMFWYRQQPGQSLTLIATANQGSEATYESGFVIDKFPISRPNLTFSTLTVSNMSPEDSSIYLCSVRAGANEKLFFGSGTQLSVL.

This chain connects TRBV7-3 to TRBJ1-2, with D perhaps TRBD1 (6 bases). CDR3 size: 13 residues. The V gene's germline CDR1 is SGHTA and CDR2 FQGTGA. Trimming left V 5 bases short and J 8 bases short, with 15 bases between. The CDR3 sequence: CASSRGGAEGYTF. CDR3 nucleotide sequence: TGTGCCAGCAGCCGGGGGGGGGCGGAAGGCTACACCTTC.

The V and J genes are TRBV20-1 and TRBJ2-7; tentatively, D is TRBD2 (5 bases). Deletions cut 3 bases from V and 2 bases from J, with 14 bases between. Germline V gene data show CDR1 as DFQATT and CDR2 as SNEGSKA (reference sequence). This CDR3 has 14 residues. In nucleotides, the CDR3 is TGCAGTGCTAGTCTTGTTAGCGCAACCTACGAGCAGTACTTC. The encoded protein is CSASLVSATYEQYF.

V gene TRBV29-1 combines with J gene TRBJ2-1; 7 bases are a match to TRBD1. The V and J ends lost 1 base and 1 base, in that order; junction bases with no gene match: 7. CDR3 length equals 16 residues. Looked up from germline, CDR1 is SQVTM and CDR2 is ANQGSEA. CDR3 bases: TGCAGCGTTGAAGGAGGGGGCGGTTTTTCCTACAATGAGCAGTTCTTC. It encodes CSVEGGGGFSYNEQFF.

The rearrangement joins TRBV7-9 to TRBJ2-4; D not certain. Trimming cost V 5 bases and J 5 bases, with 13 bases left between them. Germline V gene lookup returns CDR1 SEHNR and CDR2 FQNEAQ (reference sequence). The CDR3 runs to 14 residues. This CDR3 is CASSPPSMENIQYF. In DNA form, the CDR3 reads TGTGCCAGCAGCCCCCCCTCGATGGAAAACATTCAGTACTTC.

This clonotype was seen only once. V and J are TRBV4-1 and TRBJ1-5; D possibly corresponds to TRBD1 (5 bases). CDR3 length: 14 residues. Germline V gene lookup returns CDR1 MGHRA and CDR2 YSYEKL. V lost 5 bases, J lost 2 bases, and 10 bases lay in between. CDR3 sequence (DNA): TGCGCCAGCAGCTCAGGGTACGGCAATCAGCCCCAGCATTTT. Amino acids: CASSSGYGNQPQHF.

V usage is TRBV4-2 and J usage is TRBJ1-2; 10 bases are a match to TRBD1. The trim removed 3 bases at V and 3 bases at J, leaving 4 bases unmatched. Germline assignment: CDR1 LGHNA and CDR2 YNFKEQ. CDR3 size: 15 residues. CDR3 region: CASSQTGGADYGYTF. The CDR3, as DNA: TGTGCCAGCAGCCAGACAGGGGGCGCGGACTATGGCTACACCTTC.